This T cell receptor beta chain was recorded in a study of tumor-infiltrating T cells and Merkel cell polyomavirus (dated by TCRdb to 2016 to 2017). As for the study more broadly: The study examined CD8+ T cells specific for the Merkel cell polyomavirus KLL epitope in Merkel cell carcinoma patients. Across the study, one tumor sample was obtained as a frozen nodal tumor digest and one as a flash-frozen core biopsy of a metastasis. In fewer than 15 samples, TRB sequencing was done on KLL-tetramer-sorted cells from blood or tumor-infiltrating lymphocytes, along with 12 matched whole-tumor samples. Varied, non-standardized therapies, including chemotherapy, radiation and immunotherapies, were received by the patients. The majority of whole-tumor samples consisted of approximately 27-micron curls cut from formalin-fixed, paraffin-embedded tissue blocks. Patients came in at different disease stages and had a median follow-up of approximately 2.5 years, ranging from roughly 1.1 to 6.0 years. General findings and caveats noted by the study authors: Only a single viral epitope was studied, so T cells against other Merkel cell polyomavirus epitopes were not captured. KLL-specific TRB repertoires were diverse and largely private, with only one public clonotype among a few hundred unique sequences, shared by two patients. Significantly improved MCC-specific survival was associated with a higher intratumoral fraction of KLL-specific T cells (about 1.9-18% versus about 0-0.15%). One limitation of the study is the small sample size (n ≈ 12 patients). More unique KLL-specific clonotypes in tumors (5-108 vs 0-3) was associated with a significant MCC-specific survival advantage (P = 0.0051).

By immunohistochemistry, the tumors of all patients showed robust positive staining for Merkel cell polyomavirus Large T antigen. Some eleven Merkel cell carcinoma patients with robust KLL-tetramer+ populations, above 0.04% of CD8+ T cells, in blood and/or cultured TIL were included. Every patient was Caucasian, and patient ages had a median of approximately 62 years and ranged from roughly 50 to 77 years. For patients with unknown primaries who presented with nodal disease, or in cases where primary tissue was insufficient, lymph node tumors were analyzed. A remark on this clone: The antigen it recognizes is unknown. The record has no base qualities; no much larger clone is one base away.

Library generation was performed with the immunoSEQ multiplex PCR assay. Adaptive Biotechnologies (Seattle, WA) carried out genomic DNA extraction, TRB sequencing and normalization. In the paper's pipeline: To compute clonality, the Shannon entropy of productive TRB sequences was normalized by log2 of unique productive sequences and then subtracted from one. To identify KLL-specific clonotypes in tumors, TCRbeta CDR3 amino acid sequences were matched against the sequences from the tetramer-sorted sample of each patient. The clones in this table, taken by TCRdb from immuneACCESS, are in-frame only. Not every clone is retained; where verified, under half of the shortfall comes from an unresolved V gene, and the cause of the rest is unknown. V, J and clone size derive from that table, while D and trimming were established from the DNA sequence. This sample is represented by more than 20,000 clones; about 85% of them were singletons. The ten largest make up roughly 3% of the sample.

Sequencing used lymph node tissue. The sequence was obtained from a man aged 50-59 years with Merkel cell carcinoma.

The DNA reads TGTGCCAGCAGTTACTGGGCAGGGGGCATCGACGAGCAGTACTTC. Its protein product is CASSYWAGGIDEQYF. The rearrangement joined TRBV6-5 to TRBJ2-7; 8 bases in the middle match TRBD1. The CDR3 starts with the cysteine, ends with the phenylalanine, and has 15 residues. Only the CDR3 region is kept as DNA, spanning 45 bases read in frame from base 1. For CDR1 and CDR2, the germline V gene lists MNHEY and SVGAGI. Unmatched junction bases come to 7, with V trimmed by 1 base and J by 5 bases.